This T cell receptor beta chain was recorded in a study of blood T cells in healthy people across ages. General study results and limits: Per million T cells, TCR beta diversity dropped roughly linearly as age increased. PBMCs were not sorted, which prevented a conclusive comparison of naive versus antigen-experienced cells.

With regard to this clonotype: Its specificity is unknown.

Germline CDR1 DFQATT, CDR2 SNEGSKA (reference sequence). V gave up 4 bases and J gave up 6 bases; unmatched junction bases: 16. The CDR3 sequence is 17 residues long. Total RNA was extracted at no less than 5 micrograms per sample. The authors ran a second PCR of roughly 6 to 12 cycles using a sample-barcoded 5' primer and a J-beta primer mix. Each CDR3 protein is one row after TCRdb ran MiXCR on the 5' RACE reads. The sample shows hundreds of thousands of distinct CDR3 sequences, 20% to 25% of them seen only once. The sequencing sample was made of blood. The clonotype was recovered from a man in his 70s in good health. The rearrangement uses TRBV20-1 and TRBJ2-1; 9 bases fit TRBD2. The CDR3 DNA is TGCAGTGCTACCACAGCCTTTAGCGGGAGTAACGGCAATGAGCAGTTCTTC. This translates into CSATTAFSGSNGNEQFF.